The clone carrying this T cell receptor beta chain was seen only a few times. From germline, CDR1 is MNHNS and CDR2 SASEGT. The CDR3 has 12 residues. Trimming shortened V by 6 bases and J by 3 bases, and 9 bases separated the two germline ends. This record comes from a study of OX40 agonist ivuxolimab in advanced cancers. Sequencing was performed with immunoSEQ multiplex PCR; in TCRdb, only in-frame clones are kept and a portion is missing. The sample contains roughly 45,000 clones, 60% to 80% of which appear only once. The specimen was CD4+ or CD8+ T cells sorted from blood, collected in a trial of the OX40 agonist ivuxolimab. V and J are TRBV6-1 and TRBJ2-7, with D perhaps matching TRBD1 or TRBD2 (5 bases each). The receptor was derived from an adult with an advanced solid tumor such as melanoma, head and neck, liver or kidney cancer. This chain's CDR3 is CASRGELYEQYF. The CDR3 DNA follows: TGTGCCAGCAGGGGGGAACTCTACGAGCAGTACTTC.